This T cell receptor beta chain comes out of a study of blood T cell repertoires in COVID-19. Data came from immunoSEQ multiplex PCR; TCRdb stores just in-frame clones and leaves some out. The data contain around 58,000 clones, 90% of them singletons. This CDR3 has 13 residues. The germline gives CDR1 SGHAT, CDR2 FQDESV (reference sequence). V gave up 4 bases and J gave up 3 bases, with 7 bases separating them. The chain has TRBV11-1 and TRBJ2-1, with D unresolved. Source material: peripheral blood. This TCR came from a human donor with active COVID-19. The donor label of this sample is uncertain. The CDR3 DNA reads TGTGCCAGCAGCTCCTCGGGCTACAATGAGCAGTTCTTC. Residues: CASSSSGYNEQFF. The variable domain in full, with the rest retrieved from reference TRBV11-1 and TRBJ2-1, is EAEVAQSPRYKITEKSQAVAFWCDPISGHATLYWYRQILGQGPELLVQFQDESVVDDSQLPKDRFSAERLKGVDSTLKIQPAELGDSAMYLCASSSSGYNEQFFGPGTRLTVL.